This entry features one TCR beta chain sequence. Its antigen is not identified. Template material for TCR beta VDJ and CDR3 profiling consisted of genomic DNA. A single record per CDR3 protein comes from TCRdb applying MiXCR to the reads. This table holds 170,000 or so distinct CDR3 sequences, roughly 65% found once. These data are taken from a study of CD8+CD57+ T cells in acquired aplastic anemia. At the level of the study: CD4+ and CD8+ cells, once sorted, gave DNA averaging about 3 ug.

The V end was cut by 4 bases, the J end by 4 bases, with 6 bases between. CDR1 and CDR2 (germline): SGDLS, YYNGEE. The CDR3 contains 11 residues. Study-wide findings and caveats: Patients and controls were not found to differ significantly in CD8+ Simpson's diversity.

The patients chosen for sequencing had shown expansion of CD8+CD57+ cells (detected by flow cytometry). The sequence derives from a human donor with aplastic anemia. The chain recombines TRBV9 with TRBJ2-7; no reliable D call. The sample consisted of sorted CD4+, CD8+, or CD8+CD57+ T cells (not recorded which) from PBMCs. As DNA, the CDR3 is TGTGCCAGCAGCAGCGAATACGAGCAGTACTTC. It encodes CASSSEYEQYF.